These 18 T cell receptor beta chains were sequenced from one sample in a study of neurological immune-mediated disorders. A single record per CDR3 protein comes from TCRdb applying MiXCR to the 5' RACE reads. The table shows 65,000 to 80,000 distinct CDR3 sequences, with about a sixth occurring only once. Sequences were obtained from PBMCs. The receptor set was obtained from a woman between 35 and 50 years old in good health.

Many counts were recorded for this clonotype. This chain uses TRBV5-1 with TRBJ2-2; D unclear. CDR1 and CDR2 from the germline V gene are SGHRS and YFSETQ. The CDR3 covers 13 residues. Trimming removed 2 bases at V and 6 bases at J, with 8 bases between. Written as DNA, the CDR3 is TGCGCCAGCAGCTTCGGTGGGGCCGGGGAGCTGTTTTTT. Protein: CASSFGGAGELFF.

In its sample, this clonotype was seen many times. V is TRBV5-6 and J is TRBJ2-1; TRBD2 aligns across 10 bases. V lost 0 bases to trimming and J lost 8 bases; unmatched junction nucleotides: 5. The CDR3 runs 15 residues. Germline assignment: CDR1 SGHDT and CDR2 YYEEEE. The CDR3: CASSLAAGGHHEQFF. The CDR3 bases are TGTGCCAGCAGCTTGGCAGCGGGGGGGCACCATGAGCAGTTCTTC.

This clonotype has only a few counts. The chain couples TRBV10-2 to TRBJ2-1; D gene unclear. The CDR3 runs 13 residues. Per the germline V gene, CDR1 is WSHSY and CDR2 is SAAADI. Trimming pared 5 bases from V and 7 bases from J, leaving 12 bases between. The CDR3 bases are TGCGCCAGCAGTCGACTCCGAATGAATGAGCAGTTCTTC. It specifies CASSRLRMNEQFF.

In its sample, this clonotype was seen many times. V gene TRBV5-1 combines with J gene TRBJ1-1; no clear D. The V gene lost 2 bases and the J gene lost 1 base, with 6 bases spanning the gap. Looked up from germline, CDR1 is SGHRS and CDR2 is YFSETQ. This CDR3 region has 13 residues. This chain's CDR3 is CASSFQENTEAFF. CDR3 DNA sequence: TGCGCCAGCAGCTTCCAGGAGAACACTGAAGCTTTCTTT.

This clonotype was counted many times. This chain uses TRBV7-2 with TRBJ2-1, with 10 bases fitting TRBD2. This CDR3 spans 14 amino acids. Germline V CDR1 and CDR2: SGHTA, FQGNSA. Trimming took 4 bases from V and 6 from J; bases not matched to a gene: 3. DNA for the CDR3: TGTGCCAGCAGCTCGAGGACTAGCGGCAATGAGCAGTTCTTC. Residues: CASSSRTSGNEQFF.

This clonotype was recorded many times. This chain connects TRBV5-1 to TRBJ1-1, with 8 bases aligning to TRBD1. The ends lost 4 bases at V and 0 bases at J; junction bases unmatched: 5. This CDR3 is 15 amino acids long. Germline V gene sequence: CDR1 SGHRS, CDR2 YFSETQ. CDR3 sequence reads: CASSRTGGMNTEAFF. CDR3 DNA: TGCGCCAGCAGCAGAACAGGGGGTATGAACACTGAAGCTTTCTTT. Variable domain in full (rest from reference TRBV5-1 and TRBJ1-1): KAGVTQTPRYLIKTRGQQVTLSCSPISGHRSVSWYQQTPGQGLQFLFEYFSETQRNKGNFPGRFSGRQFSNSRSEMNVSTLELGDSALYLCASSRTGGMNTEAFFGQGTRLTVV.

This clonotype occurred many times. This rearrangement joins TRBV7-2 to TRBJ2-3, with D uncertain. The germline V gene encodes CDR1 SGHTA and CDR2 FQGNSA. CDR3 length: 13 residues. Trimming pared 0 bases from V and 6 bases from J, leaving 7 bases between. The CDR3 is CASSLAPMDTQYF. DNA for the CDR3: TGTGCCAGCAGCTTAGCCCCAATGGATACGCAGTATTTT.

This clonotype was found many times. J is TRBJ2-1 and V is TRBV5-1; D is ambiguous. The germline CDR1 and CDR2 sequences are SGHRS and YFSETQ. V dropped 4 bases and J dropped 6 bases, with 8 bases sitting between them. CDR3 size: 12 residues. In DNA form, the CDR3 reads TGCGCCAGCAGCACATCCCTCAATGAGCAGTTCTTC. This codes for CASSTSLNEQFF.

This clonotype was counted a few times. The chain links TRBV3-1 to TRBJ2-7; D is unclear. The CDR3 spans 13 residues. Germline CDR1 reads LGHDT; CDR2 reads YNNKEL (reference sequence). Trimming took off 4 bases at V and 1 base at J, with 8 bases between the two ends. This CDR3 reads CASSLSRSYEQYF. The CDR3 DNA is TGTGCCAGCAGCCTCAGCCGGTCCTACGAGCAGTACTTC.

This clonotype was counted at least ten times. This sequence joins TRBV20-1 and TRBJ2-7; TRBD1 agrees at 8 bases. The CDR3 extends over 14 amino acids. Germline V CDR1 and CDR2: DFQATT, SNEGSKA (reference sequence). V dropped 6 bases and J dropped 5; count of bases not matched to a gene: 12. This CDR3 reads CSARRQGYGNEQYF. In nucleotides, the CDR3 is TGCAGTGCACGCCGACAGGGGTATGGGAACGAGCAGTACTTC.

This clonotype was detected many times. The chain combines TRBV14 with TRBJ2-1; no definite D call. The germline CDR1 and CDR2 sequences are SGHDN and FVKESK. Trimming cost V 1 base and J 2 bases, with 3 bases left between them. There are 13 residues in the CDR3. CDR3 region: CASSQGTYNEQFF. Written as DNA, the CDR3 is TGTGCCAGCAGCCAAGGGACCTACAATGAGCAGTTCTTC.

Ten or more counts support this clonotype. CDR3 nucleotide sequence: TGTGCCAGCAGCTACATAGGGCTCGGAAACACCATATATTTT. Translated, it gives CASSYIGLGNTIYF. The J gene is TRBJ1-3, the V gene TRBV7-2; no clear D gene. The CDR3 has 14 amino acids. Germline CDR1 and CDR2: SGHTA and FQGNSA. Trimming took 4 bases from V and 4 from J, leaving 11 bases between them.

This clonotype was detected many times. CDR3 sequence (DNA): TGTGCCAGCAGCTCTAGCGGGGCAGGAGAGACCCAGTACTTC. It specifies CASSSSGAGETQYF. The V call is TRBV7-2, the J call TRBJ2-5, with TRBD2 matching 9 bases. This CDR3 is 14 amino acids long. J lost 4 bases, V lost 4 bases, and 4 bases had no gene match. Germline CDR1 SGHTA, CDR2 FQGNSA.

Of note for this clonotype: A read error may account for a junction end that differs from germline. The CDR3 coding sequence is TGCGCCAGCAGCCACCCAGTGGTCACCCATTACTTC. Amino acids: CASSHPVVTHYF. The chain combines TRBV4-1 with TRBJ2-5; D remains ambiguous. There are 12 residues in the CDR3. Germline V lookup: CDR1 MGHRA, CDR2 YSYEKL.

This clonotype showed up just a few times. The chain links TRBV2 to TRBJ1-1; a weak D match, TRBD1 (5 bases). The CDR3 contains 12 residues. CDR1 and CDR2 from the germline V gene are SNHLY and FYNNEI. With 8 bases removed from V and 0 bases from J, the gap between germline ends came to 7 bases. The CDR3 DNA reads as TGTGCCAGCTGCAGGGTGAACACTGAAGCTTTCTTT. This encodes CASCRVNTEAFF.

This clonotype was seen ten or more times. The chain uses TRBV5-6 and TRBJ1-3; no firm D call. The germline V gene encodes CDR1 SGHDT and CDR2 YYEEEE. Trimming took off 1 base at V and 4 bases at J, with 12 bases between the two ends. The CDR3 extends over 15 amino acids. CDR3 DNA sequence: TGTGCCAGCAGCTTGTATAGGGAGCTCGGAAACACCATATATTTT. As protein: CASSLYRELGNTIYF. The full variable domain, rest sourced from reference TRBV5-6 and TRBJ1-3, is DAGVTQSPTHLIKTRGQQVTLRCSPKSGHDTVSWYQQALGQGPQFIFQYYEEEERQRGNFPDRFSGHQFPNYSSELNVNALLLGDSALYLCASSLYRELGNTIYFGEGSWLTVV.

This clonotype showed up many times. V gene TRBV5-1 combines with J gene TRBJ2-1; 7 bases line up with TRBD1. The V segment lost 4 bases and the J segment 1 base; nucleotides outside the gene matches: 2. Germline V gives CDR1 SGHRS, CDR2 YFSETQ. The CDR3 is made up of 14 amino acids. DNA for the CDR3: TGCGCCAGCAGCATGGGACAGTCCTACAATGAGCAGTTCTTC. Translating gives CASSMGQSYNEQFF.

In its sample, this clonotype was seen many times. The chain carries TRBV20-1 and TRBJ2-1; the match to TRBD1 covers 8 bases. The CDR3 runs to 15 residues. The V gene's germline CDR1 is DFQATT and CDR2 SNEGSKA (reference sequence). The V gene end was trimmed by 1 base and the J gene end by 9 bases; junction bases not matched to a gene: 11. CDR3 loop: CSARVVRGPRSEQFF. The CDR3 nucleotides read TGCAGTGCTAGAGTGGTCAGGGGGCCGAGGAGTGAGCAGTTCTTC.